This T cell receptor (beta chain) appears in the sequencing data of a study of PD-L1 blockade in urothelial cancer (dated by TCRdb to about 2017). Background on the whole study: Every patient began therapy in the mid-2010s and was given atezolizumab 1,200 mg intravenously every 3 weeks. Patients had an ECOG performance status of 0 or 1 and had received between 0 and 3 prior chemotherapy regimens. Progression-free survival longer than 6 months counted as durable clinical benefit, and TCR features were additionally tested against both progression-free and overall survival. Pretreatment tumor samples, along with matched peripheral blood collected serially before and after atezolizumab treatment, underwent TCR sequencing. Fewer than ten patients achieved durable clinical benefit and 20 did not. An exploratory multi-omic analysis was conducted of the somatic, immune and clinical correlates of response to PD-L1 blockade with atezolizumab in urothelial cancer. In the same patients, whole exome sequencing and RNA sequencing of pretreatment tumors were performed in addition to TCR sequencing. Twenty-five of 29 patients were identified as males with urothelial cancer of bladder origin, and a prior smoking history was reported by 18 of 29 patients. Blood samples were analyzed 3 weeks after the start of treatment (second dose) and 6 weeks after the start of treatment. Twenty-nine patients had pretreatment blood TCR-seq, some 24 had at least one posttreatment blood collection, and some 24 had tumor TCR-seq. Blood samples gave a median of 141,255 T cells and some 83,000 unique TCRs, with a median clonality of around 0.074.

Study-wide findings and limitations: Because the sample size was small (n = 29) and many of the analyses were exploratory, the results are meant to be hypothesis-generating. Patients with durable benefit showed greater expansion of tumor-associated TCR clones in peripheral blood 3 weeks after starting treatment (n ≈ 23, p = 0.022). A pretreatment peripheral blood TCR clonality below the median was linked to improved progression-free and overall survival.

Points on this clone: Its recognized antigen is unknown. Base qualities are not provided; no much larger clone lies one nucleotide away.

Synthetic TCR analog templates were spiked into each PCR to estimate absolute template abundance from read counts. TCRbeta CDR3 regions were amplified from genomic DNA with bias-controlled V and J gene primers using the immunoSEQ assay. Rearranged TCRbeta segments were sequenced at approximately 20X coverage. As for the original processing: Sequencing errors were corrected by clustering, and CDR3s were annotated against IMGT so that V, D and J genes could be assigned. Downstream analyses used only productive TCRbeta rearrangements, leaving out any out-of-frame or stop-codon sequences. To compute clonality, Shannon entropy was normalized by the log of the number of unique productive sequences and then subtracted from one. Fisher's exact test with Benjamini-Hochberg correction, at a threshold of adjusted p below 0.01, was used to find clones that differed between time points or between blood and tumor. This immuneACCESS table, as held by TCRdb, lists in-frame sequences with V and J called but not all clones. Of the missing ones, under half trace to an unresolved V gene in checked studies; the others have no known cause. D and trimming were read from the DNA, whereas the V and J calls and clone size are those reported in that table. The sample profile shows some 19,000 clones; around 86% of them were found once. Clones ranked in the top ten supply less than 2% of the sample.

Interpreted using the paper, the time point label stands for: peripheral blood 6 weeks after treatment start. The cohort comprised 30 or so patients with locally advanced or metastatic urothelial carcinoma treated at Memorial Sloan Kettering on a trial protocol. Peripheral blood mononuclear cells were collected pretreatment and during treatment, at between 1 and 8 total time points per patient. The Qiagen DNeasy Blood extraction kit was used to purify genomic DNA from total PBMCs and tumor samples. PBMCs were collected pretreatment and during treatment and were isolated and stored as previously described. The clonotype was recovered from a man aged 50-59 years with urothelial cancer. Sequences were derived from PBMCs, sampled around atezolizumab (anti-PD-L1) treatment.

The DNA sequence is TGCGCCAGCACCTTAGGACAGGGTGAGGCTGGCTACACCTTC. This sequence encodes CASTLGQGEAGYTF. The chain is assembled from TRBV4-1 and TRBJ1-2; TRBD1 agrees with 8 junctional bases. Based on the germline V gene, the CDR1 and CDR2 sequences are MGHRA and YSYEKL. Its CDR3 holds 14 amino acids, cysteine through phenylalanine. Only the CDR3 part of the read is kept: 42 bases, read in frame from the first base. Trimming takes 7 bases off V and 7 bases off J; junction bases not matched to a gene: 11.